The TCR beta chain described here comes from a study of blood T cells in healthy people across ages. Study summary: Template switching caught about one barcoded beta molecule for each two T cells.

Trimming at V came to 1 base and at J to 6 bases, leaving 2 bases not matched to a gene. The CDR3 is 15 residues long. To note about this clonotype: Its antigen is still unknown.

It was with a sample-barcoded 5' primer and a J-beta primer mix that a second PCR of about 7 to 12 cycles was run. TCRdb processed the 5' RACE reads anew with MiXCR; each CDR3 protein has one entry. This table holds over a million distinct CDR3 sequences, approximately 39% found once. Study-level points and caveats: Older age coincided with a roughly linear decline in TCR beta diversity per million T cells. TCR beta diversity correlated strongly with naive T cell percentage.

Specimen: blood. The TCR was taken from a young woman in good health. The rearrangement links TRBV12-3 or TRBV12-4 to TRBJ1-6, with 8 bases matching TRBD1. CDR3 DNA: TGTGCCAGCAGTTTAGACCAGGGGGCTAATTCACCCCTCCACTTT. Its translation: CASSLDQGANSPLHF.